Listed here are 4 T cell receptor beta chains from one sample, sequenced in a study of blood T cell repertoires in COVID-19. Using immunoSEQ multiplex PCR, the repertoire was profiled, and TCRdb retains in-frame clones only, with some absent. The data hold roughly 69,000 clones, with roughly 80% observed a single time. Specimen: PBMCs or T cells enriched from blood (not recorded which). All receptors come from a woman aged 35 to 49 with acute COVID-19.

This clone has just a few counts. The rearrangement joins TRBV7-9 to TRBJ1-2; possibly TRBD1 for D (6 bases). Trimming took 1 base from V and 4 from J, leaving 10 bases between them. CDR1 SEHNR and CDR2 FQNEAQ come from the germline V gene (reference sequence). The CDR3 is 14 amino acids. The CDR3 sequence is CASSLVGHLYGYTF. The CDR3 region has the DNA TGTGCCAGCAGCTTAGTGGGACACCTCTATGGCTACACCTTC.

This chain links TRBV9 with TRBJ2-1; 7 bases line up with TRBD2. CDR1 and CDR2 (germline): SGDLS, YYNGEE. The CDR3 length is 17 residues. V gave up 3 bases and J gave up 3 bases; unmatched junction bases: 12. The CDR3 region is CASSALEKTGGYNEQFF. CDR3 in DNA: TGTGCCAGCAGCGCCCTTGAAAAGACGGGAGGCTACAATGAGCAGTTCTTC.

The chain combines TRBV10-2 with TRBJ1-5, with a possible D match to TRBD1 (6 bases). This CDR3 has 14 amino acids. Trimming shortened V by 7 bases and J by 6 bases, and 16 bases separated the two germline ends. Germline V CDR1 and CDR2: WSHSY, SAAADI. The CDR3 region has the DNA TGCGCCAGCAACCTTAGGGGGTTTTTTCAGCCCCAGCATTTT. This sequence encodes CASNLRGFFQPQHF.

The chain combines TRBV14 with TRBJ2-5; D not certain. Trimming took off 5 bases at V and 2 bases at J, with 9 bases between the two ends. This CDR3 contains 13 residues. From germline, CDR1 is SGHDN and CDR2 FVKESK. In DNA, the CDR3 is TGTGCCAGCAGCGAGGATTTACAAGAGACCCAGTACTTC. Translating gives CASSEDLQETQYF.